Presented here are 10 T cell receptor beta chains from one specimen sequenced in a study of control samples from healthy donors and cancer patients. Here immunoSEQ multiplex PCR was the method, and the copy in TCRdb shows in-frame clones only, minus some. The sample has 150,000 to 200,000 clones, about 90% seen once; the top ten hold under 5%. The sequencing input was blood. The receptors shown here come from a woman in her twenties or thirties in good health.

J is TRBJ1-2 and V is TRBV9; D may be TRBD1 (5 bases). Trimming pared 5 bases from V and 2 bases from J, leaving 22 bases between. This CDR3 is 17 amino acids long. Germline lookup yields CDR1 SGDLS and CDR2 YYNGEE. The CDR3 nucleotides are TGTGCCAGCAGTCGGAACATAGGGACGCGTGACAACTATGGCTACACCTTC. Amino acid sequence: CASSRNIGTRDNYGYTF.

In its sample, this clone was seen a few times. The J gene is TRBJ2-2, the V gene TRBV6-2 or TRBV6-3, with 12 bases identical to TRBD2. Germline loops: CDR1 MNHEY, CDR2 SVGEGT. The CDR3 totals 19 residues. Losses at the gene ends were 6 bases for V and 5 bases for J; bases not matched to a gene: 16. The CDR3 protein is CASSSSWTSGAPGTGELFF. CDR3 DNA: TGTGCCAGCAGCTCCAGCTGGACTAGCGGGGCCCCGGGAACCGGGGAGCTGTTTTTT.

The chain recombines TRBV30 with TRBJ2-1; 7 bases align to TRBD1. CDR1 is GTSNPN and CDR2 is SVGIG in the germline V gene (reference sequence). The CDR3 extends over 16 amino acids. Trimming at V came to 2 bases and at J to 7 bases, leaving 14 bases not matched to a gene. The CDR3 nucleotides read TGTGCCTGGAGTCCGGCCGACAGGGTCGCCGGGAATGAGCAGTTCTTC. Translating it yields CAWSPADRVAGNEQFF. Full variable domain (outside the CDR3, taken from reference TRBV30 and TRBJ2-1): SQTIHQWPATLVQPVGSPLSLECTVEGTSNPNLYWYRQAAGRGLQLLFYSVGIGQISSEVPQNLSASRPQDRQFILSSKKLLLSDSGFYLCAWSPADRVAGNEQFFGPGTRLTVL.

This clone was observed a single time. The rearrangement uses TRBV10-3 and TRBJ1-1; D gene ambiguous. CDR1 is ENHRY, CDR2 SYGVKD, per germline. This CDR3 has 13 residues. V lost 0 bases, J lost 8 bases, and 10 bases lay in between. CDR3 region: CAISESQGKEAFF. For the CDR3, the DNA is TGTGCCATCAGTGAGTCCCAAGGGAAGGAAGCTTTCTTT.

The chain couples TRBV27 to TRBJ2-2; no clear D gene. The CDR3 is 13 residues long. The V gene lost 3 bases and the J gene lost 5 bases, with 7 bases spanning the gap. CDR1 and CDR2 (germline): MNHEY, SMNVEV (reference sequence). The CDR3 loop is CASSLSITGELFF. The CDR3 nucleotides are TGTGCCAGCAGTTTGTCTATAACCGGGGAGCTGTTTTTT.

The rearrangement uses TRBV7-9 and TRBJ2-1; no firm D call. Germline assignment: CDR1 SEHNR and CDR2 FQNEAQ (reference sequence). V lost 4 bases and J lost 5, with 9 bases in between. The CDR3 consists of 13 residues. CDR3 nucleotide sequence: TGTGCCAGCAGCTACTCCGGGCACAATGAGCAGTTCTTC. Translated, it gives CASSYSGHNEQFF.

The chain uses TRBV5-5 and TRBJ2-5; D might be TRBD1 or TRBD2, each matching 5 bases. This CDR3 has 15 amino acids. Germline CDR1 and CDR2: SGHKS and YYEKEE (reference sequence). Trimming took off 4 bases at V and 2 bases at J, with 15 bases between the two ends. In DNA form, the CDR3 reads TGTGCCAGCAGCCGAGGGCCGGGGCCTCAAGAGACCCAGTACTTC. Protein sequence: CASSRGPGPQETQYF.

The chain combines TRBV15 with TRBJ2-1; 8 bases align to TRBD2. V dropped 5 bases and J dropped 4; count of bases not matched to a gene: 10. The V gene's germline CDR1 is LNHNV and CDR2 YYDKDF (reference sequence). This CDR3 spans 16 amino acids. This CDR3 reads CATSGQWTSRYNEQFF. As DNA, the CDR3 is TGTGCCACCAGCGGCCAATGGACTAGCCGGTACAATGAGCAGTTCTTC.

The chain has TRBV3-1 (or the pseudogene TRBV3-2) and TRBJ1-2; 7 bases are a match to TRBD1. The CDR3 length is 15 residues. The junction had 8 bases not matched to a gene; V was cut back by 0 bases and J by 7 bases. Germline CDR1 reads LGHDT; CDR2 reads YNNKEL (reference sequence). The CDR3 here is CASSQDLGGRGGYTF. In nucleotides, the CDR3 is TGTGCCAGCAGCCAAGATTTAGGGGGCAGGGGTGGCTACACCTTC.

This rearrangement joins TRBV28 to TRBJ2-7, with D possibly being TRBD2 (5 bases). The CDR3 extends over 14 amino acids. Per germline, CDR1 MDHEN and CDR2 SYDVKM. V gave up 7 bases and J gave up 1 base, with 14 bases separating them. CDR3 nucleotide sequence: TGTGCCAGCAAGACCGCTAGCTGGTCCTACGAGCAGTACTTC. Translated: CASKTASWSYEQYF.